The clone carrying this T cell receptor (beta chain) was seen a few times. Its antigen remains unidentified. Trimming took off 7 bases at V and 8 bases at J, with 23 bases between the two ends. CDR3 length: 16 residues. Libraries for TCR beta were made by quantitative 5'-RACE with molecular barcodes. TCRdb called the 5' RACE reads again in MiXCR, with one record for every CDR3 protein. The profile shows some 330,000 distinct CDR3 sequences, approximately 8.2% of them singletons. The data were obtained in a study of CD8 T cells in ankylosing spondylitis. Study observations and caveats: As reported, disease-linked clones showed significant enrichment in matched ankylosing spondylitis synovial fluid. Eight or nine highly homologous variants formed a TCR beta motif that appeared characteristic of ankylosing spondylitis blood. Peripheral blood samples showed relatively rare disease-linked clones, and these clones were CD8+.

The rearrangement joins TRBV12-3 or TRBV12-4 to TRBJ1-4, with D unresolved. The TCR was taken from a male donor with ankylosing spondylitis. Material for sequencing was blood, either unsorted or a sorted T cell fraction (not recorded which). The CDR3 sequence: CASTLEAARYAEKLFF. The CDR3 DNA is TGTGCCAGCACCCTCGAAGCGGCGAGGTATGCCGAAAAACTGTTTTTT.